Following are 29 T cell receptor beta chains from one sample sequenced in a study of cytomegalovirus exposure and HLA in healthy donors. PCR was performed using 60 Vbeta and 13 Jbeta primers. TCRdb's table, derived via immunoSEQ multiplex PCR, lists solely in-frame clones and lacks some. The sample contains around 100,000 clones, around 84% of which appear only once. Specimen: PBMCs. Source of these receptors: a woman in her thirties or forties in good health and CMV-seropositive.

This chain links TRBV6-5 with TRBJ2-7; no clear D gene. The CDR3 covers 13 residues. CDR1 and CDR2 (germline): MNHEY, SVGAGI. V lost 5 bases to trimming and J lost 3 bases, with 11 bases between them. The CDR3 here is CASSRDGVYEQYF. In DNA, the CDR3 is TGTGCCAGCAGTCGAGACGGAGTCTACGAGCAGTACTTC.

This clone was counted between two and nine times. A much larger clone sits a single nucleotide away, making a read error possible. Other DNA sequences of this sample code for an identical CDR3. This chain links TRBV4-1 with TRBJ2-7; no clear D gene. CDR3 length: 13 amino acids. V was cut by 2 bases and J by 5 bases, with 10 bases left in between. Germline V lookup: CDR1 MGHRA, CDR2 YSYEKL. The CDR3 spells CASSQPTPHEQYF. As DNA, the CDR3 is TGCGCCAGCAGCCAACCGACTCCCCACGAGCAGTACTTC.

The chain couples TRBV5-1 to TRBJ2-2; a possible D gene is TRBD1 (5 bases). CDR1 is SGHRS, CDR2 YFSETQ, per germline. The CDR3 totals 16 residues. The ends were cut back, 4 bases at V and 0 bases at J, with 13 bases in the middle. As DNA, the CDR3 is TGCGCCAGCAGCAGGAGACAGATTACGAACACCGGGGAGCTGTTTTTT. Its translation: CASSRRQITNTGELFF.

This clone was detected only once. This chain links TRBV18 with TRBJ1-3; D unclear. Germline V gene sequence: CDR1 KGHSH, CDR2 LQKENI. This CDR3 has 14 residues. V lost 4 bases and J 0 bases, leaving 7 bases between the germline ends. The CDR3 sequence: CASSQESSGNTIYF. The CDR3, as DNA: TGTGCCAGCTCACAGGAGAGCTCTGGAAACACCATATATTTT.

This clone was recorded a few times. The rearrangement links TRBV7-9 to TRBJ2-1, with 9 bases that match TRBD1. The CDR3 sequence is 13 residues long. J was trimmed by 9 bases and V by 7 bases; bases with no gene match: 7. Germline V lookup: CDR1 SEHNR, CDR2 FQNEAQ (reference sequence). The chain's CDR3 is CASKWTGEGEQFF. Written as DNA, the CDR3 is TGTGCCAGCAAATGGACAGGGGAGGGTGAGCAGTTCTTC.

The CDR3 DNA follows: TGTGCCAGCTCACCGTCCGGGACAGGTTCGGTCTCTGAAGCTTTCTTT. As protein: CASSPSGTGSVSEAFF. The rearrangement links TRBV18 to TRBJ1-1, with 8 bases identical to TRBD1. Germline trimming cut 3 bases from V and 6 bases from J; bases unmatched to any gene: 12. The CDR3 sequence is 16 residues long. The V gene's germline CDR1 is KGHSH and CDR2 LQKENI.

This rearrangement joins TRBV19 to TRBJ2-3; D gene ambiguous. Trimming took off 5 bases at V and 2 bases at J, with 8 bases between the two ends. The CDR3 extends over 13 amino acids. Germline loops: CDR1 LNHDA, CDR2 SQIVND (reference sequence). This chain's CDR3 is CASSGAYTDTQYF. The DNA of the CDR3 is TGTGCCAGTAGTGGTGCCTACACAGATACGCAGTATTTT.

This chain connects TRBV5-6 to TRBJ2-5; possible D gene TRBD2, 5 bases. V was shortened by 3 bases and J by 4 bases, with 13 bases between the two germline ends. CDR3 length: 14 residues. Per germline, CDR1 SGHDT and CDR2 YYEEEE. Written as DNA, the CDR3 is TGTGCCAGCAGCTGGCAGGAGGTAGGAGAGACCCAGTACTTC. This translates into CASSWQEVGETQYF.

This clone was seen a handful of times. The junction departs from germline at one end; a sequencing error may be responsible. The V call is TRBV7-7, the J call TRBJ2-7; 10 bases are a match to TRBD2. CDR1 SSHAT and CDR2 FNYEAQ come from the germline V gene (reference sequence). This CDR3 contains 15 residues. CDR3 nucleotides: TGTGCTAGCAGCCCCGGACTAGCGGACCACTACGAGCAGTACTTC. It specifies CASSPGLADHYEQYF.

This chain uses TRBV6-6 with TRBJ2-5; D is ambiguous. The CDR3 spans 12 residues. Germline assignment: CDR1 MNHNY and CDR2 SVGAGI (reference sequence). The germline V and J ends were trimmed by 0 bases and 5 bases, with 4 bases remaining between them. The CDR3 spells CASSYSSETQYF. The CDR3 nucleotides are TGTGCCAGCAGTTACTCGAGCGAGACCCAGTACTTC.

The gene calls are TRBV29-1 and TRBJ1-1; no clear D gene. The CDR3 covers 13 residues. Germline loops: CDR1 SQVTM, CDR2 ANQGSEA. Trimming removed 6 bases from V and 0 bases from J, with 11 bases in between. The CDR3 spells CSVSDFMNTEAFF. CDR3 sequence (DNA): TGCAGCGTAAGCGATTTCATGAACACTGAAGCTTTCTTT.

The V call is TRBV27, the J call TRBJ1-2; 8 bases map to TRBD1. CDR3 length: 13 amino acids. Germline V gives CDR1 MNHEY, CDR2 SMNVEV (reference sequence). The trim removed 2 bases at V and 7 bases at J, leaving 3 bases unmatched. CDR3: CASSLQGAGGYTF. CDR3 bases: TGTGCCAGCAGTTTACAGGGGGCGGGTGGCTACACCTTC.

This chain joins TRBV19 and TRBJ1-1, with 9 nucleotides matching TRBD1. Germline loops: CDR1 LNHDA, CDR2 SQIVND (reference sequence). The CDR3 loop spans 14 amino acids. The V gene end was trimmed by 5 bases and the J gene end by 8 bases; junction bases not matched to a gene: 9. CDR3 in amino acids: CASSLRTGVREAFF. For the CDR3, the DNA is TGTGCCAGTAGTTTGAGGACAGGGGTGAGAGAAGCTTTCTTT.

This clone was observed a few times. The CDR3 loop reads CASRDRDTYEAFF. In DNA, the CDR3 is TGTGCCAGCAGGGACCGGGACACCTATGAAGCTTTCTTT. The chain couples TRBV28 to TRBJ1-1; tentatively, D is TRBD1 (6 bases). Trimming removed 6 bases from V and 7 bases from J, with 15 bases in between. This CDR3 comprises 13 residues. CDR1 and CDR2 (germline): MDHEN, SYDVKM.

J is TRBJ1-6 and V is TRBV27, with D possibly TRBD1 on 6 matching bases. The V and J ends lost 4 bases and 5 bases respectively, with 12 bases between them. CDR3 length: 15 residues. Germline CDR1 and CDR2: MNHEY and SMNVEV (reference sequence). CDR3: CASSSRQGNNSPLHF. DNA of the CDR3: TGTGCCAGCAGTTCTCGGCAGGGGAATAATTCACCCCTCCACTTT.

The J gene is TRBJ2-7, the V gene TRBV6-5, with 8 positions matching TRBD1. This CDR3 has 15 residues. The germline V gene encodes CDR1 MNHEY and CDR2 SVGAGI. The V and J ends lost 5 bases and 3 bases, in that order; junction bases with no gene match: 9. DNA of the CDR3: TGTGCCAGCAGTAGTGGACAGGGAATAGGCTACGAGCAGTACTTC. Translating gives CASSSGQGIGYEQYF.

V usage is TRBV27 and J usage is TRBJ2-7; D is possibly TRBD2 (5 bases). V was shortened by 1 base and J by 0 bases, with 7 bases between the two germline ends. CDR1 and CDR2 from the germline V gene are MNHEY and SMNVEV (reference sequence). The CDR3 spans 14 residues. In DNA form, the CDR3 reads TGTGCCAGCAGTTTATTCGGGGACTCCTACGAGCAGTACTTC. Protein product: CASSLFGDSYEQYF.

The rearrangement uses TRBV5-1 and TRBJ2-1; possible D gene TRBD2, 5 bases. This CDR3 is built from 13 residues. The V gene lost 1 base and the J gene lost 4 bases, with 6 bases spanning the gap. Germline V gives CDR1 SGHRS, CDR2 YFSETQ. CDR3 nucleotides: TGCGCCAGCAGCTTGTGGGAGTACAATGAGCAGTTCTTC. Translation: CASSLWEYNEQFF.

The J gene is TRBJ2-6, the V gene TRBV6-5; D call uncertain. The germline V and J ends were trimmed by 7 bases and 0 bases, with 4 bases remaining between them. CDR1 is MNHEY and CDR2 is SVGAGI in the germline V gene. The CDR3 runs to 13 residues. CDR3 amino acids: CASTSSGANVLTF. The CDR3 region has the DNA TGTGCCAGCACATCCTCTGGGGCCAACGTCCTGACTTTC.

This clone has more than one count but fewer than ten. The V gene is TRBV28, the J gene TRBJ1-3; the D is unclear. V was shortened by 5 bases and J by 1 base, with 9 bases between the two germline ends. CDR1 and CDR2 from the germline V gene are MDHEN and SYDVKM. The CDR3 length is 14 residues. The CDR3 loop is CASSVEGSGNTIYF. The CDR3 nucleotides are TGTGCCAGCAGTGTAGAGGGATCTGGAAACACCATATATTTT.

V is TRBV6-5 and J is TRBJ1-1; D is ambiguous. This CDR3 spans 13 amino acids. Germline loops: CDR1 MNHEY, CDR2 SVGAGI. Trimming took off 5 bases at V and 2 bases at J, with 9 bases between the two ends. The CDR3: CASSQLPNTEAFF. For the CDR3, the DNA is TGTGCCAGCAGTCAACTGCCCAACACTGAAGCTTTCTTT.

V gene TRBV6-1 combines with J gene TRBJ2-2, with 10 bases lining up with TRBD2. The CDR3 consists of 15 residues. Germline V gene lookup returns CDR1 MNHNS and CDR2 SASEGT. V shed 7 bases, J shed 3 bases, and the junction held 5 bases outside the gene matches. CDR3 residues: CASTGTSVDTGELFF. The CDR3 DNA reads as TGTGCCAGCACCGGGACTAGCGTAGACACCGGGGAGCTGTTTTTT.

The chain combines TRBV4-2 with TRBJ2-1; D is possibly TRBD1 (6 bases). There are 14 residues in the CDR3. V lost 4 bases, J lost 10 bases, and 17 bases lay in between. Germline V lookup: CDR1 LGHNA, CDR2 YNFKEQ. The CDR3 region is CASSRGQEISEQFF. The CDR3 nucleotides are TGTGCCAGCAGCCGGGGGCAGGAGATATCGGAGCAGTTCTTC.

The chain employs TRBV5-5 and TRBJ2-1, with TRBD1 identical over 9 bases. Unmatched junction bases numbered 6, after V lost 4 bases and J lost 10 bases. CDR1 and CDR2 from the germline V gene are SGHKS and YYEKEE (reference sequence). There are 13 residues in the CDR3. This CDR3 reads CASSRQGGQEQFF. The CDR3 DNA reads as TGTGCCAGCAGCAGACAGGGGGGTCAGGAGCAGTTCTTC.

CDR3 in DNA: TGTGCCAGCAGCCCCCTAGCGGGAATAAGCACAGATACGCAGTATTTT. It specifies CASSPLAGISTDTQYF. The rearrangement uses TRBV7-3 and TRBJ2-3, with 9 bases matching TRBD2. The length of the CDR3 is 16 residues. The V segment lost 5 bases and the J segment 0 bases; nucleotides outside the gene matches: 6. Germline V gene data show CDR1 as SGHTA and CDR2 as FQGTGA.

The chain joins TRBV6-5 to TRBJ1-5; no clear D gene. Germline V gene data show CDR1 as MNHEY and CDR2 as SVGAGI. V shed 0 bases and J shed 2 bases, with 8 bases lying between them. This CDR3 is built from 15 residues. The CDR3 loop is CASSYSFQGNQPQHF. In DNA form, the CDR3 reads TGTGCCAGCAGTTACTCTTTTCAGGGCAATCAGCCCCAGCATTTT.

This clone was counted once. The chain couples TRBV7-6 to TRBJ2-2; 12 nucleotides match TRBD2. The V segment lost 5 bases and the J segment 3 bases; nucleotides outside the gene matches: 10. Germline V CDR1 and CDR2: SGHVS, FNYEAQ. The CDR3 sequence is 18 residues long. The DNA of the CDR3 is TGTGCCAGCAGCCCACGACTAGCGGGGGCTCAGTACACCGGGGAGCTGTTTTTT. Amino acid sequence: CASSPRLAGAQYTGELFF.

This sequence joins TRBV27 and TRBJ2-7; 13 bases line up with TRBD2. There are 17 residues in the CDR3. After removal of 3 bases from V and 2 bases from J, the junction contained 7 bases not matched to a gene. Germline-derived CDR1 and CDR2 are MNHEY and SMNVEV (reference sequence). The CDR3 reads CASSFLGLAGKTYEQYF. DNA for the CDR3: TGTGCCAGCAGTTTCTTGGGACTAGCGGGGAAGACCTACGAGCAGTACTTC.

This chain connects TRBV6-5 to TRBJ2-7, with D possibly matching TRBD2 (6 bases). This CDR3 has 13 amino acids. V was cut by 1 base and J by 4 bases, with 8 bases left in between. Germline V lookup: CDR1 MNHEY, CDR2 SVGAGI. CDR3 amino acids: CASSYLAAYEQYF. As DNA, the CDR3 is TGTGCCAGCAGTTACTTAGCGGCGTACGAGCAGTACTTC.